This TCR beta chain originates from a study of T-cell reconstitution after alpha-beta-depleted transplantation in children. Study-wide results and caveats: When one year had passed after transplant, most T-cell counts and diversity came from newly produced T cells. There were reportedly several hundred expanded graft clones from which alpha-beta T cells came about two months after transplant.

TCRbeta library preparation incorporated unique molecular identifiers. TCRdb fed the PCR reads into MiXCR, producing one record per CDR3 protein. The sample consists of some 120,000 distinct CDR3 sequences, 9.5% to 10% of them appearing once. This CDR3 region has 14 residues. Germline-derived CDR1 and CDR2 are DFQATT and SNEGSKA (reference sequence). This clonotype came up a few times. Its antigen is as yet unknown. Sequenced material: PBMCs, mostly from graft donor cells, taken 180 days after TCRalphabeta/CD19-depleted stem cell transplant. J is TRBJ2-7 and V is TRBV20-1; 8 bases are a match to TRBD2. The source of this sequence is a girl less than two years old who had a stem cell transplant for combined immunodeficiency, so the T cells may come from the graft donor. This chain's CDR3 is CGAPRAGGRYEQYF. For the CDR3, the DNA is TGCGGGGCCCCCCGCGCGGGGGGAAGATACGAGCAGTACTTC.